This T cell receptor beta chain was sequenced for a study of somatic mutations in cytotoxic T cells in rheumatoid arthritis. Study-wide results and limits: The antigen targets of the expanded CD8+ clones were unknown.

Data came from immunoSEQ multiplex PCR; TCRdb stores just in-frame clones and leaves some out. Here the sample spans roughly 9,700 clones, around 82% being singletons. Looked up from germline, CDR1 is GTSNPN and CDR2 is SVGIG (reference sequence). CDR3 length: 13 residues. V lost 2 bases and J lost 10, with 15 bases in between. This clone was seen just once. Its specificity is unknown. Sequenced input: CD8+ T cells sorted from blood. The chain has TRBV30 and TRBJ2-1; TRBD2 is a possible D gene (7 bases). This clonotype was obtained from a woman in her forties or fifties in good health. The CDR3 nucleotides are TGTGCCTGGAGTCCCATGGGGGGGGCCGAGCAGTTCTTC. Its translation is CAWSPMGGAEQFF. Full variable domain (outside the CDR3, taken from reference TRBV30 and TRBJ2-1): SQTIHQWPATLVQPVGSPLSLECTVEGTSNPNLYWYRQAAGRGLQLLFYSVGIGQISSEVPQNLSASRPQDRQFILSSKKLLLSDSGFYLCAWSPMGGAEQFFGPGTRLTVL.